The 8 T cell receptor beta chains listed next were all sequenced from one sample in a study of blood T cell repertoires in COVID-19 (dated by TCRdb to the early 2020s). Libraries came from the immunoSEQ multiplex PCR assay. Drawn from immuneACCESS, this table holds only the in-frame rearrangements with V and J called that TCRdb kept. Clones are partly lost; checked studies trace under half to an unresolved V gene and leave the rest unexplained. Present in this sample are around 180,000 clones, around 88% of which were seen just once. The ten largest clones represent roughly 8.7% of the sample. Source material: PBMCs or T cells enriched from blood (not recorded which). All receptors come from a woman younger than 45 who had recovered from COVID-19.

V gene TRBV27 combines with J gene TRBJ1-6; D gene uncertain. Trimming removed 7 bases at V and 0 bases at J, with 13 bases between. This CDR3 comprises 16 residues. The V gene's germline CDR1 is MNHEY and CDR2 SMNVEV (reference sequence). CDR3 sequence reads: CASKNMLSSYNSPLHF. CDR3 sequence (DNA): TGTGCCAGCAAAAACATGTTAAGCTCCTATAATTCACCCCTCCACTTT.

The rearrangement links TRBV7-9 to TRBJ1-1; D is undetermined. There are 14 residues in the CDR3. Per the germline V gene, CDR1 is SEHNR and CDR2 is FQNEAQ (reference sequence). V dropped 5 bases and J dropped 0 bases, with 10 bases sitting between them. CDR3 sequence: CASSPNSLNTEAFF. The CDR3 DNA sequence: TGTGCCAGCAGCCCGAATAGTCTGAACACTGAAGCTTTCTTT.

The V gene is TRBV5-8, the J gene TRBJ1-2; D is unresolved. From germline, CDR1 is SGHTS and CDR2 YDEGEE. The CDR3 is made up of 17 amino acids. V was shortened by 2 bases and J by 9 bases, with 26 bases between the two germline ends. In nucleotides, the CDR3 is TGTGCCAGCAGCTTACGATTTTTGGGCAGAATCACCGACAGCTACACCTTC. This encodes CASSLRFLGRITDSYTF.

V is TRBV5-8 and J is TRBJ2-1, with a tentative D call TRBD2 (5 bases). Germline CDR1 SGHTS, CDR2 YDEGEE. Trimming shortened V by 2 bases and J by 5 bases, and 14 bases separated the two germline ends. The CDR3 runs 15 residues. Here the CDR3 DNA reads TGTGCCAGCAGCTTCATTCGGGGTTCGGACAATGAGCAGTTCTTC. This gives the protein CASSFIRGSDNEQFF.

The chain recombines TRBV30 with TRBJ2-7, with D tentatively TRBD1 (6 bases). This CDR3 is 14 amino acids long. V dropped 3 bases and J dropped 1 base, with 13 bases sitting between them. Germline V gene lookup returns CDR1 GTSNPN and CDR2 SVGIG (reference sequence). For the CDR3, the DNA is TGTGCCTGGAGGGATGCAGGACAGTCCTACGAGCAGTACTTC. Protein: CAWRDAGQSYEQYF. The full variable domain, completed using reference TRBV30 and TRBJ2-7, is SQTIHQWPATLVQPVGSPLSLECTVEGTSNPNLYWYRQAAGRGLQLLFYSVGIGQISSEVPQNLSASRPQDRQFILSSKKLLLSDSGFYLCAWRDAGQSYEQYFGPGTRLTVT.

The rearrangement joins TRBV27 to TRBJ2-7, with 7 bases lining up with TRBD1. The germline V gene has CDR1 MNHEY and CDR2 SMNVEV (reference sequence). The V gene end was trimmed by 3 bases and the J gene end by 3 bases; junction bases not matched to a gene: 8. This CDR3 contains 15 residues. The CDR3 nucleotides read TGTGCCAGCAGTTTCGCAGGGGGTTTTAGCTACGAGCAGTACTTC. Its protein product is CASSFAGGFSYEQYF.

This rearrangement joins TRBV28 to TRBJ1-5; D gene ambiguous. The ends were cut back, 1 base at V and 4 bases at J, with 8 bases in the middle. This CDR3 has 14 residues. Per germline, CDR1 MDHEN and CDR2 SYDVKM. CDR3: CASSLSQVNQPQHF. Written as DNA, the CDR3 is TGTGCCAGCAGTTTATCGCAGGTAAATCAGCCCCAGCATTTT.

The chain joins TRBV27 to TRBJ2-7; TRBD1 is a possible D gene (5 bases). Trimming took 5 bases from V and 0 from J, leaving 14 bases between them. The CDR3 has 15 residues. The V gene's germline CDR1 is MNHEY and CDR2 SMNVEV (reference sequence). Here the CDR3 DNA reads TGTGCCAGCAGTCCCCAGCCCGACAGCTCCTACGAGCAGTACTTC. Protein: CASSPQPDSSYEQYF.